The 10 T cell receptor beta chains below were found in one sample sequenced in a study of T cells expressing NK-cell markers. TCRdb reprocessed the 5' RACE reads and reports one entry per CDR3 protein, with no DNA. This sample's table has 440,000 or so distinct CDR3 sequences. Sequenced: blood T cells: a sorted CD56 or NKG2C T cell subset, CD4+ or CD8+ T cells, or bulk PBMC T cells (not recorded which). The receptors were sampled from a woman aged 18-70 years in good health.

The rearrangement links TRBV6-2 or TRBV6-3 to TRBJ2-1; TCRdb lists TRBD2, though no DNA is available to test this call. The germline V gene encodes CDR1 MNHEY and CDR2 SVGEGT. The CDR3 sequence is 17 residues long. The CDR3 loop reads CASSISGRALLTNEQFF.

This chain's CDR3 is CASSLQGEKLFF. The chain links TRBV9 to TRBJ1-4. The germline V gene encodes CDR1 SGDLS and CDR2 YYNGEE. The CDR3 loop spans 12 amino acids.

This chain uses TRBV12-3 or TRBV12-4 with TRBJ1-2; the D call from TCRdb, TRBD1, cannot be confirmed without DNA. The CDR3 loop spans 13 amino acids. The CDR3 sequence is CASSFDSNSGYTF.

The gene calls are TRBV13 and TRBJ1-5; there is no DNA to check the TCRdb D call of TRBD1. CDR1 and CDR2 from the germline V gene are PRHDT and FYEKMQ (reference sequence). This CDR3 comprises 15 residues. The CDR3 sequence is CASSVTGAPNQPQHF. Combining the CDR3 with reference TRBV13 and TRBJ1-5 gives the whole variable domain AAGVIQSPRHLIKEKRETATLKCYPIPRHDTVYWYQQGPGQDPQFLISFYEKMQSDKGSIPDRFSAQQFSDYHSELNMSSLELGDSALYFCASSVTGAPNQPQHFGDGTRLSIL.

V and J are TRBV20-1 and TRBJ2-1; TCRdb outputs TRBD1, but without DNA this stays unchecked. CDR1 is DFQATT and CDR2 is SNEGSKA in the germline V gene (reference sequence). The CDR3 is 15 amino acids. The CDR3: CSAPDGATSYNEQFF.

The rearrangement uses TRBV20-1 and TRBJ2-3. CDR3 length equals 12 residues. The germline CDR1 and CDR2 sequences are DFQATT and SNEGSKA (reference sequence). CDR3 sequence reads: CSALRSPDTQYF.

The V call is TRBV27, the J call TRBJ2-7. The CDR3 sequence is 14 residues long. Germline V gives CDR1 MNHEY, CDR2 SMNVEV (reference sequence). This chain's CDR3 is CASSSASSSYEQYF.

The chain couples TRBV9 to TRBJ2-7; with no DNA, the TCRdb D assignment of TRBD2 cannot be verified. Per germline, CDR1 SGDLS and CDR2 YYNGEE. The CDR3 is made up of 15 amino acids. CDR3 protein: CASSVSASGNYEQYF.

The rearrangement links TRBV12-3 or TRBV12-4 to TRBJ1-5. The length of the CDR3 is 14 residues. CDR3 protein: CASSFLGSNQPQHF.

The gene calls are TRBV28 and TRBJ2-1; there is no DNA to check the TCRdb D call of TRBD2. This CDR3 spans 16 amino acids. Germline CDR1 is MDHEN and CDR2 is SYDVKM. The CDR3: CASGRVVAGVNNEQFF.